This TCR beta chain was documented in a study of cytomegalovirus exposure and HLA in healthy donors. Across the study: Of the donors genotyped, 398 in all, about 80% fell in the Caucasian-associated ancestry cluster. Study-wide points: The dataset shows that most TCR sequences were rare, while some public TCRs occurred in many donors. Several of the most significant clusters appeared linked to common viral pathogens, based on a later analysis.

To note about this clone: Its antigen is still unknown.

PCR was performed using 60 Vbeta and 13 Jbeta primers. As processed by the authors: Later work found 80 million or so unique TCR beta chains, with some 11 million shared. Data came from immunoSEQ multiplex PCR; TCRdb stores just in-frame clones and leaves some out. Clone size and V and J calls were adopted from that table, with D and trimming inferred from the DNA. In the table there are under 250,000 clones, approximately 82% of which are singletons. The CDR3 has 15 amino acids. Losses at the gene ends were 2 bases for V and 3 bases for J; bases not matched to a gene: 5. The germline gives CDR1 MNHEY, CDR2 SMNVEV (reference sequence).

The clonotype comes from a male donor in good health and CMV-seronegative. The sequencing sample was made of PBMCs. The chain has TRBV27 and TRBJ2-7, with 9 positions matching TRBD2. The CDR3 here is CASSLIASGNYEQYF. CDR3 sequence (DNA): TGTGCCAGCAGTTTAATTGCTAGCGGGAACTACGAGCAGTACTTC.